This entry lists 25 T cell receptor beta chains sequenced from one sample in a study of blood T cell repertoires in COVID-19. Sequencing used immunoSEQ multiplex PCR; TCRdb keeps in-frame clones, though not all of them. The table lists about 130,000 clones, 79% of them singletons. The sample taken for sequencing was peripheral blood. The origin of the receptors is a man aged 35 to 55 with active or convalescent COVID-19.

This clone was seen more than once but under ten times. The chain links TRBV5-1 to TRBJ1-4, with 7 bases aligning to TRBD1. CDR3 length equals 15 residues. With 6 bases clipped from V and 7 bases from J, the junction kept 12 bases outside the gene matches. Germline values: CDR1 SGHRS, CDR2 YFSETQ. CDR3 protein: CASTHQGVGSEKLFF. The CDR3 DNA reads TGCGCCAGCACCCATCAGGGGGTTGGGAGTGAAAAACTGTTTTTT.

The chain combines TRBV4-3 with TRBJ1-2, with a tentative D call TRBD1 (5 bases). The CDR3 covers 15 residues. With 0 bases removed from V and 4 bases from J, the gap between germline ends came to 12 bases. Germline V gene data show CDR1 as LGHNA and CDR2 as YSLEER. The CDR3, as DNA: TGCGCCAGCAGCCAAGATCGGACAAATACCTATGGCTACACCTTC. Protein sequence: CASSQDRTNTYGYTF.

This rearrangement joins TRBV9 to TRBJ2-3, with TRBD1 identical over 8 bases. There are 15 residues in the CDR3. With V trimmed by 3 bases and J by 5 bases, 8 bases remained unmatched. Germline V gene lookup returns CDR1 SGDLS and CDR2 YYNGEE. Here the CDR3 DNA reads TGTGCCAGCAGCGACCGACGGACAGGGAAAGATACGCAGTATTTT. This gives the protein CASSDRRTGKDTQYF.

The V gene is TRBV28, the J gene TRBJ1-2; D gene uncertain. This CDR3 is 13 amino acids long. The germline CDR1 and CDR2 sequences are MDHEN and SYDVKM. V lost 6 bases and J lost 1, with 9 bases in between. The CDR3 DNA reads TGTGCCAGCAGGCAGGCGATTAACTATGGCTACACCTTC. Its translation is CASRQAINYGYTF.

This clone was detected only a few times. The sample contains more than one DNA sequence encoding this CDR3. The chain has TRBV5-1 and TRBJ2-7; D unresolved. From germline, CDR1 is SGHRS and CDR2 YFSETQ. With 0 bases removed from V and 5 bases from J, the gap between germline ends came to 9 bases. The CDR3 spans 13 residues. The CDR3 region is CASSLDSPNEQYF. Written as DNA, the CDR3 is TGCGCCAGCAGCTTGGATAGTCCCAACGAGCAGTACTTC.

The genes are TRBV5-1 and TRBJ2-5; D possibly corresponds to TRBD1 (6 bases). V was shortened by 2 bases and J by 0 bases, with 14 bases between the two germline ends. Germline V gene lookup returns CDR1 SGHRS and CDR2 YFSETQ. The CDR3 has 16 amino acids. CDR3 nucleotides: TGCGCCAGCAGCTTTGGGCCAGGGGCGTACCAAGAGACCCAGTACTTC. Protein: CASSFGPGAYQETQYF.

The chain links TRBV12-3 or TRBV12-4 to TRBJ2-1; D is unclear. CDR3 length equals 13 residues. Between the trimmed V and J ends, which lost 6 bases and 6 bases, there was a span of 12 bases. Here the CDR3 reads CASRVGPTNEQFF. The CDR3 nucleotides are TGTGCCAGCAGGGTGGGCCCTACCAATGAGCAGTTCTTC.

In its sample, this clone was seen once. The chain combines TRBV15 with TRBJ2-5, with TRBD2 matching 13 bases. This CDR3 spans 16 amino acids. Germline V gene lookup returns CDR1 LNHNV and CDR2 YYDKDF (reference sequence). V was pared by 2 bases and J by 5 bases, with 5 bases of the junction left unmatched. The CDR3 loop is CATSRRTSGSAETQYF. DNA of the CDR3: TGTGCCACCAGCAGAAGGACTAGCGGGAGCGCGGAGACCCAGTACTTC.

The chain is built from TRBV18 and TRBJ1-4; weak D call: TRBD1 (6 bases). CDR1 and CDR2 from the germline V gene are KGHSH and LQKENI. Trimming shortened V by 7 bases and J by 6 bases, and 9 bases separated the two germline ends. The CDR3 is 12 residues long. Here the CDR3 DNA reads TGTGCCAGCTGTAACAGGGATGAAAAACTGTTTTTT. This sequence encodes CASCNRDEKLFF.

The gene calls are TRBV4-3 and TRBJ2-3; 10 bases line up with TRBD1. CDR3 length equals 16 residues. In germline, CDR1 is LGHNA, CDR2 YSLEER. V was clipped by 3 bases and J by 3 bases; unmatched bases: 6. CDR3 bases: TGCGCCAGCAGCCAGACCCCGGGACAGGGGACAGATACGCAGTATTTT. Protein: CASSQTPGQGTDTQYF.

This chain connects TRBV7-9 to TRBJ2-1; D possibly corresponds to TRBD1 (6 bases). In germline, CDR1 is SEHNR, CDR2 FQNEAQ (reference sequence). The CDR3 has 14 amino acids. Trimming pared 7 bases from V and 4 bases from J, leaving 14 bases between. The CDR3 DNA reads TGTGCCAGCAACCTGGGGGCAGCATACAATGAGCAGTTCTTC. Translating it yields CASNLGAAYNEQFF.

The chain links TRBV18 to TRBJ2-7; D perhaps matches TRBD1 (6 bases). Germline V gives CDR1 KGHSH, CDR2 LQKENI. V shed 3 bases and J shed 5 bases, with 11 bases lying between them. The CDR3 length is 13 residues. The CDR3 region is CASSPTGIHEQYF. The CDR3, as DNA: TGTGCCAGCTCACCTACAGGGATCCACGAGCAGTACTTC.

The gene calls are TRBV6-4 and TRBJ2-3; TRBD1 matches 11 bases. The CDR3 length is 15 residues. CDR1 and CDR2 (germline): MRHNA, SNTAGT. After removal of 5 bases from V and 6 bases from J, the junction contained 7 bases not matched to a gene. The CDR3 spells CASSLRTGGLDTQYF. As DNA, the CDR3 is TGTGCCAGCAGTCTTCGGACAGGGGGCCTGGATACGCAGTATTTT.

CDR3 DNA sequence: TGTGCCTGGAGTGCGACAAGCTATGGCTACACCTTC. Amino acids: CAWSATSYGYTF. The chain links TRBV30 to TRBJ1-2, with D unresolved. V lost 1 base and J 4 bases, leaving 7 bases between the germline ends. This CDR3 has 12 residues. From germline, CDR1 is GTSNPN and CDR2 SVGIG (reference sequence).

The CDR3, as DNA: TGTGCCAGTAGTTCGCCCGGGGGAGACTATGGCTACACCTTC. It encodes CASSSPGGDYGYTF. The chain couples TRBV19 to TRBJ1-2, with D perhaps TRBD1 (5 bases). This CDR3 region has 14 residues. Trimming took 5 bases from V and 3 from J, leaving 13 bases between them. Germline V gives CDR1 LNHDA, CDR2 SQIVND (reference sequence).

The gene calls are TRBV6-4 and TRBJ1-1; D gene ambiguous. This CDR3 is 13 amino acids long. CDR1 and CDR2 from the germline V gene are MRHNA and SNTAGT. V shed 2 bases and J shed 11 bases, with 15 bases lying between them. DNA for the CDR3: TGTGCCAGCAGTGACGAACCAGGCAACCGGGCTTTCTTT. As protein: CASSDEPGNRAFF.

The chain recombines TRBV27 with TRBJ2-7; tentatively, D is TRBD1 (6 bases). Germline CDR1 and CDR2: MNHEY and SMNVEV (reference sequence). V dropped 3 bases and J dropped 2 bases, with 14 bases sitting between them. The CDR3 runs to 15 residues. DNA of the CDR3: TGTGCCAGCAGTTTGGCCGGGACACCCACCTACGAGCAGTACTTC. This translates into CASSLAGTPTYEQYF.

The chain couples TRBV6-5 to TRBJ2-7, with D possibly TRBD2 on 5 matching bases. The V gene lost 2 bases and the J gene lost 3 bases, with 11 bases spanning the gap. Per germline, CDR1 MNHEY and CDR2 SVGAGI. There are 14 residues in the CDR3. CDR3 region: CASSYGASSYEQYF. The CDR3 region has the DNA TGTGCCAGCAGTTACGGTGCTAGCAGCTACGAGCAGTACTTC.

V is TRBV7-2 and J is TRBJ1-5; 8 bases match TRBD1. J was trimmed by 3 bases and V by 5 bases; bases with no gene match: 9. The CDR3 has 16 residues. The germline CDR1 and CDR2 sequences are SGHTA and FQGNSA. The CDR3 sequence: CASSPSRGLNNQPQHF. CDR3 bases: TGTGCCAGCAGCCCCAGCAGGGGGCTGAACAATCAGCCCCAGCATTTT.

This chain uses TRBV6-5 with TRBJ1-1; D uncertain. CDR1 MNHEY and CDR2 SVGAGI come from the germline V gene. V dropped 2 bases and J dropped 1 base, with 14 bases sitting between them. The CDR3 spans 16 residues. CDR3 in DNA: TGTGCCAGCAGTTACCCGCCTGCGGAGCGGAACACTGAAGCTTTCTTT. This gives the protein CASSYPPAERNTEAFF.

This clone was recorded only once. V and J are TRBV4-1 and TRBJ2-6, with D unclear. Germline CDR1 reads MGHRA; CDR2 reads YSYEKL. The CDR3 sequence is 14 residues long. The germline V and J ends were trimmed by 4 bases and 2 bases, with 6 bases remaining between them. The CDR3 coding sequence is TGCGCCAGCAGCCTTGAGGCTGGGGCCAACGTCCTGACTTTC. As protein: CASSLEAGANVLTF.

J is TRBJ2-5 and V is TRBV30, with 9 bases aligning to TRBD1. Trimming took 1 base from V and 2 from J; bases not matched to a gene: 11. Germline CDR1 and CDR2: GTSNPN and SVGIG (reference sequence). The CDR3 spans 17 residues. The CDR3 loop is CAWSELQGATPQETQYF. CDR3 bases: TGTGCCTGGAGTGAGTTACAGGGGGCTACCCCACAAGAGACCCAGTACTTC.

The rearrangement joins TRBV9 to TRBJ2-7; 9 bases agree with TRBD1. Per the germline V gene, CDR1 is SGDLS and CDR2 is YYNGEE. This CDR3 region has 14 residues. Trimming cost V 4 bases and J 3 bases; bases outside gene matches: 5. The CDR3 DNA reads as TGTGCCAGCAGCCTGGGACAGGGAGTCTACGAGCAGTACTTC. Its protein is CASSLGQGVYEQYF.

V is TRBV5-4 and J is TRBJ2-1; TRBD2 aligns across 14 bases. The CDR3 consists of 17 residues. Trimming took 3 bases from V and 6 from J; bases not matched to a gene: 8. The germline gives CDR1 SGHNT, CDR2 YYREEE (reference sequence). The CDR3 nucleotides read TGTGCCAGCAGCTCGGGGACTAGCGGGAGCACAATCAATGAGCAGTTCTTC. Residues: CASSSGTSGSTINEQFF.

The chain joins TRBV2 to TRBJ1-6; 8 nucleotides agree with TRBD1. The junction had 3 bases not matched to a gene; V was cut back by 5 bases and J by 6 bases. Germline CDR1 and CDR2: SNHLY and FYNNEI. The CDR3 has 14 residues. The CDR3 coding sequence is TGTGCCAGCAGTCTTGGACAGGGTAATTCACCCCTCCACTTT. This codes for CASSLGQGNSPLHF.